The 3 T cell receptor beta chains below come from one sample, sequenced in a study of cytomegalovirus exposure and HLA in healthy donors. 13 Jbeta primers and 60 Vbeta primers were used for the PCR. Profiled with immunoSEQ multiplex PCR; TCRdb holds only in-frame clones, not every one. Of fewer than 70,000 clones in the sample, 65% to 75% were seen once. Sequencing input: PBMCs. These receptors all come from a woman aged 60-75 years in good health and CMV-seropositive.

This clone was seen once. The chain carries TRBV19 and TRBJ1-2; D is perhaps TRBD1 (6 bases). This CDR3 spans 14 amino acids. V dropped 4 bases and J dropped 3 bases, with 12 bases sitting between them. Germline assignment: CDR1 LNHDA and CDR2 SQIVND (reference sequence). This CDR3 reads CASSRDTEDYGYTF. The CDR3 DNA follows: TGTGCCAGTAGTAGGGACACAGAAGACTATGGCTACACCTTC.

In DNA form, the CDR3 reads TGTGCCAGCAGCTCGACTAGCGGCTCGCAGTATTTT. This gives the protein CASSSTSGSQYF. The genes are TRBV6-5 and TRBJ2-3, with 9 bases matching TRBD2. This CDR3 is 12 amino acids long. J was trimmed by 10 bases and V by 6 bases; bases with no gene match: 5. CDR1 is MNHEY and CDR2 is SVGAGI in the germline V gene.

The CDR3 sequence: CATDRGSWSEQFF. In DNA, the CDR3 is TGTGCCACCGACAGGGGAAGTTGGAGTGAGCAGTTCTTC. This rearrangement joins TRBV6-1 to TRBJ2-1, with 8 positions matching TRBD1. Trimming cost V 10 bases and J 9 bases; bases outside gene matches: 11. CDR3 length equals 13 residues. Germline loops: CDR1 MNHNS, CDR2 SASEGT.